One and the same sample provided the 7 T cell receptor beta chains below, sequenced in a study of blood T cell repertoires in COVID-19. Sequenced by immunoSEQ multiplex PCR; TCRdb stores in-frame clones only, minus some. This sample carries about 90,000 clones, approximately 78% of them seen once, and the ten largest clones take around 13%. The sequencing sample was made of peripheral blood. The origin of the receptors is a human donor in a cohort sampled during active COVID-19.

For the CDR3, the DNA is TGTGCCAGCTCACCAGATAGCGGGATCTACAATGAGCAGTTCTTC. It specifies CASSPDSGIYNEQFF. The chain uses TRBV18 and TRBJ2-1, with TRBD2 matching over 8 bases. The CDR3 covers 15 residues. Germline CDR1 KGHSH, CDR2 LQKENI. Losses at the gene ends were 2 bases for V and 3 bases for J; bases not matched to a gene: 3.

This chain uses TRBV28 with TRBJ2-7; D perhaps matches TRBD2 (6 bases). Between the trimmed V and J ends, which lost 3 bases and 6 bases, there was a span of 12 bases. CDR1 is MDHEN, CDR2 SYDVKM, per germline. This CDR3 has 13 amino acids. This CDR3 is CASSFGLGGEQYF. CDR3 coding DNA: TGTGCCAGCAGTTTCGGCTTGGGAGGCGAGCAGTACTTC. The full variable domain, completed using reference TRBV28 and TRBJ2-7, is DVKVTQSSRYLVKRTGEKVFLECVQDMDHENMFWYRQDPGLGLRLIYFSYDVKMKEKGDIPEGYSVSREKKERFSLILESASTNQTSMYLCASSFGLGGEQYFGPGTRLTVT.

The V gene is TRBV12-3 or TRBV12-4, the J gene TRBJ1-2; D not resolved. V was pared by 2 bases and J by 3 bases, with 7 bases between. This CDR3 region has 13 residues. The CDR3, as DNA: TGTGCCAGCAGTTTACGGAGGGACTATGGCTACACCTTC. Translation gives CASSLRRDYGYTF.

The chain combines TRBV19 with TRBJ2-5; TRBD1 aligns across 10 bases. V dropped 6 bases and J dropped 5; count of bases not matched to a gene: 6. The CDR3 length is 14 residues. CDR1 is LNHDA, CDR2 SQIVND, per germline (reference sequence). Written as DNA, the CDR3 is TGTGCCAGTAGAGCGACAGGGGGCATCGAGACCCAGTACTTC. Translating it yields CASRATGGIETQYF.

The chain carries TRBV5-4 and TRBJ2-3, with TRBD1 as a possible D gene (6 bases). Germline values: CDR1 SGHNT, CDR2 YYREEE (reference sequence). This CDR3 has 13 residues. Trimming took off 9 bases at V and 3 bases at J, with 14 bases between the two ends. Here the CDR3 DNA reads TGTGCCACTACAGGGTTTGGGACAGATACGCAGTATTTT. Translation: CATTGFGTDTQYF.

The CDR3 coding sequence is TGCGCCAGCAGCTTACCTAGCGGGGCCACAGATACGCAGTATTTT. Amino acids: CASSLPSGATDTQYF. The chain joins TRBV5-1 to TRBJ2-3, with 9 bases matching TRBD2. The germline gives CDR1 SGHRS, CDR2 YFSETQ. CDR3 length: 15 residues. Losses at the gene ends were 2 bases for V and 2 bases for J; bases not matched to a gene: 3.

This sequence joins TRBV7-3 and TRBJ2-6, with D maybe TRBD1 (5 bases). The CDR3 spans 17 residues. The V end lost 2 bases, the J end lost 0 bases, and 11 bases lay between the germline ends. Per germline, CDR1 SGHTA and CDR2 FQGTGA. The CDR3 region has the DNA TGTGCCAGCAGCTTAGCAGGGTGGAGCTCTGGGGCCAACGTCCTGACTTTC. Amino acid sequence: CASSLAGWSSGANVLTF.